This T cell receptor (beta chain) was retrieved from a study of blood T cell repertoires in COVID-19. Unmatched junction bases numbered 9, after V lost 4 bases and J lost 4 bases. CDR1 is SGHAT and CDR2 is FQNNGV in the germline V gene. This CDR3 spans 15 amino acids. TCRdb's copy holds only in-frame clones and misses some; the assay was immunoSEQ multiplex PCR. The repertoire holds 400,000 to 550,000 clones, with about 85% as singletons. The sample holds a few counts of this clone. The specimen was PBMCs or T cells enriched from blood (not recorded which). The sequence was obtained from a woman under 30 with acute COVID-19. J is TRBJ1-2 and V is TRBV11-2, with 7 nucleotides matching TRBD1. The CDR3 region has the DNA TGTGCCAGCAGCTCGCTACAGGGGTCTTCCTATGGCTACACCTTC. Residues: CASSSLQGSSYGYTF.